The clone carrying this TCR beta chain occurred a few times. These data come from a study of shared T cell receptors in the human thymus. Trimming removed 6 bases at V and 3 bases at J, with 11 bases between. The CDR3 length is 13 residues. The germline CDR1 and CDR2 sequences are LNHDA and SQIVND (reference sequence). The repertoire was sequenced with immunoSEQ multiplex PCR; TCRdb's copy has only in-frame clones and lacks some. The data contain 700,000 or so clones, around 85% of them singletons. These same data were also listed under a study on human thymus T cells. Per that paper: Infants served as donors; they were healthy and Finnish and were having corrective surgery for congenital heart defects. Thymic and blood repertoires seemed to favor certain V and J genes. Related research described thymic repertoires that were highly overlapping among unrelated individuals.

This chain links TRBV19 with TRBJ1-2; TRBD1 might be the D (5 bases). This TCR was sampled from a girl in the first two years of life with a congenital heart defect. Sample: thymocytes. The CDR3 loop is CASRPGTYYGYTF. CDR3 sequence (DNA): TGTGCCAGTAGGCCCGGGACTTACTATGGCTACACCTTC. The complete variable domain, with remaining parts taken from reference TRBV19 and TRBJ1-2, reads DGGITQSPKYLFRKEGQNVTLSCEQNLNHDAMYWYRQDPGQGLRLIYYSQIVNDFQKGDIAEGYSVSREKKESFPLTVTSAQKNPTAFYLCASRPGTYYGYTFGSGTRLTVV.